This T cell receptor beta chain was found in a study of shared clonotypes between healthy human individuals. There are 14 residues in the CDR3. In germline, CDR1 is LGHNT, CDR2 FRNRAP. V shed 6 bases and J 3 bases; nucleotides not matched to a gene: 4. Only Caucasian adults living in Nashville, Tennessee made up the donor group. The table came from immunoSEQ multiplex PCR; TCRdb's copy has only in-frame clones and leaves some out. The repertoire holds approximately 640,000 clones, with about 90% as singletons. This clone was counted only a few times. The chain links TRBV12-5 to TRBJ1-1; the match to TRBD1 covers 10 bases. Sequenced material: memory CD8+ T cells from PBMCs. Subset defined: CD45RO+ cells pooled with CCR7-negative TemRA cells. The sequence came from a young man in good health. Some clones in this sample may be carry-over from other donors' samples. The CDR3 region has the DNA TGTGCTAGTGGGGGACAGGGGAAGGACACTGAAGCTTTCTTT. Protein sequence: CASGGQGKDTEAFF.